This T cell receptor (beta chain) was found in a study of shared clonotypes between healthy human individuals. The naive CD8 population came from CD45RO-negative cells selected for CCR7, without terminally differentiated effector memory CD45RA+ cells. The CDR3 covers 11 residues. In germline, CDR1 is MGHDK, CDR2 SYGVNS. With 6 bases removed from V and 1 base from J, the gap between germline ends came to 3 bases. The authors ran the assay at deep level. Method: immunoSEQ multiplex PCR; TCRdb's copy keeps in-frame clones and lacks some. Here the sample spans around 610,000 clones, about 95% being singletons.

This receptor was obtained from a woman in her thirties in good health. Sequencing input: naive CD8+ T cells sorted from blood. V usage is TRBV25-1 and J usage is TRBJ1-1, with D hard to call. The CDR3 sequence: CASRENTEAFF. Here the CDR3 DNA reads TGTGCCAGCAGGGAGAACACTGAAGCTTTCTTT.